A single sample is the source of the 23 T cell receptor beta chains below, sequenced in a study of T cells in Graves' hyperthyroidism and ophthalmopathy. Template material for amplifying TCR beta CDR3 regions consisted of RNA transcripts. The study used the HTBI primer set for a first-round RT-PCR of the TCR CDR3. TCRdb analysed the multiplex PCR reads with MiXCR anew, one entry per CDR3 protein. The top ten hold under 20% of the sample, which has 460,000 or so distinct CDR3 sequences, approximately 14% seen once. The sequencing input was blood. These receptor sequences come from a woman between 18 and 29 years old with Graves' hyperthyroidism.

This clonotype came up many times. The gene calls are TRBV12-3 or TRBV12-4 and TRBJ1-1, with D tentatively TRBD1 (5 bases). Trimming pared 4 bases from V and 1 base from J, leaving 13 bases between. CDR3 length: 15 residues. Written as DNA, the CDR3 is TGTGCCAGCAGTTCCTCGGGGCTGACGAACACTGAAGCTTTCTTT. Amino acids: CASSSSGLTNTEAFF.

This clonotype was picked up a small number of times. A much larger clone lies a single base off, so this may be a read error. This chain links TRBV2 with TRBJ2-4, with 7 nucleotides matching TRBD2. CDR3 size: 16 residues. CDR1 is SNHLY and CDR2 is FYNNEI in the germline V gene. The CDR3 protein is CASSQLAGQAKNIRYF. CDR3 nucleotides: TGTGCCAGCAGTCAGTTAGCGGGTCAAGCCAAAAACATTCGGTACTTC.

The chain has TRBV11-3 and TRBJ2-1; D gene ambiguous. Per the germline V gene, CDR1 is SGHNT and CDR2 is YENEEA. V shed 5 bases and J shed 8 bases, with 25 bases lying between them. CDR3 size: 17 residues. The CDR3 reads CASSLGRNLDALDEQFF. CDR3 DNA sequence: TGTGCCAGCAGCCTAGGCCGCAACCTGGACGCGCTAGATGAGCAGTTCTTC.

As to this clonotype: A much bigger clone sits one base away, suggesting this may be a read error. The chain is built from TRBV30 and TRBJ1-5; D possibly corresponds to TRBD1 (6 bases). The V gene's germline CDR1 is GTSNPN and CDR2 SVGIG (reference sequence). CDR3 length: 12 amino acids. Trimming removed 7 bases from V and 5 bases from J, with 12 bases in between. For the CDR3, the DNA is TGTGCCTCCAACAGGGACCATCAGCCCCAGCATTTT. It encodes CASNRDHQPQHF.

This chain links TRBV7-8 with TRBJ2-2, with 16 bases fitting TRBD2. This CDR3 region has 19 residues. With 5 bases clipped from V and 3 bases from J, the junction kept 9 bases outside the gene matches. CDR1 and CDR2 from the germline V gene are SGHVS and FQNEAQ. The CDR3 bases are TGTGCCAGCAGCGGAACCGGGACTAGCGGGAGGGCCGACACCGGGGAGCTGTTTTTT. Protein product: CASSGTGTSGRADTGELFF.

The chain links TRBV9 to TRBJ2-1, with a possible D match to TRBD2 (6 bases). V was pared by 3 bases and J by 7 bases, with 17 bases between. Germline V lookup: CDR1 SGDLS, CDR2 YYNGEE. There are 15 residues in the CDR3. The CDR3 loop reads CASSARGTPENEQFF. DNA of the CDR3: TGTGCCAGCAGCGCCCGCGGGACCCCCGAGAATGAGCAGTTCTTC.

The table lists this clonotype with many counts. V gene TRBV15 combines with J gene TRBJ2-1, with 11 bases matching TRBD2. V was clipped by 7 bases and J by 2 bases; unmatched bases: 4. Germline V gene data show CDR1 as LNHNV and CDR2 as YYDKDF (reference sequence). This CDR3 contains 15 residues. The CDR3 nucleotides are TGTGCCACCATCCAGGGACTAGCGGCCTACAATGAGCAGTTCTTC. Encoded protein: CATIQGLAAYNEQFF. The complete variable domain, with remaining parts taken from reference TRBV15 and TRBJ2-1, reads DAMVIQNPRYQVTQFGKPVTLSCSQTLNHNVMYWYQQKSSQAPKLLFHYYDKDFNNEADTPDNFQSRRPNTSFCFLDIRSPGLGDTAMYLCATIQGLAAYNEQFFGPGTRLTVL.

The chain uses TRBV20-1 and TRBJ2-2, with D possibly being TRBD1 (5 bases). Trimming removed 0 bases from V and 6 bases from J, with 14 bases in between. This CDR3 contains 15 residues. CDR1 and CDR2 from the germline V gene are DFQATT and SNEGSKA (reference sequence). The CDR3 sequence: CSARDSGLEAGELFF. The CDR3, as DNA: TGCAGTGCTAGAGATTCAGGGTTAGAGGCCGGGGAGCTGTTTTTT.

This clonotype was picked up many times. The chain employs TRBV19 and TRBJ1-2, with 9 bases matching TRBD1. This CDR3 has 15 amino acids. Unmatched junction bases numbered 6, after V lost 3 bases and J lost 4 bases. The germline gives CDR1 LNHDA, CDR2 SQIVND (reference sequence). DNA of the CDR3: TGTGCCAGTAGTATTTCCGGGACAGGGAGCTATGGCTACACCTTC. It is translated as CASSISGTGSYGYTF. The full variable domain, rest sourced from reference TRBV19 and TRBJ1-2, is DGGITQSPKYLFRKEGQNVTLSCEQNLNHDAMYWYRQDPGQGLRLIYYSQIVNDFQKGDIAEGYSVSREKKESFPLTVTSAQKNPTAFYLCASSISGTGSYGYTFGSGTRLTVV.

This clonotype showed up many times. The chain carries TRBV24-1 and TRBJ2-3; a weak D match, TRBD2 (5 bases). Germline CDR1 reads KGHDR; CDR2 reads SFDVKD. With 4 bases removed from V and 2 bases from J, the gap between germline ends came to 15 bases. The CDR3 consists of 16 residues. Written as DNA, the CDR3 is TGTGCCACCAGTGACCCTCAACGGGGTCTCACAGATACGCAGTATTTT. Its protein product is CATSDPQRGLTDTQYF.

Only a few counts were recorded for this clonotype. The V gene is TRBV19, the J gene TRBJ1-1; D not resolved. Germline V gives CDR1 LNHDA, CDR2 SQIVND (reference sequence). The CDR3 contains 13 residues. V lost 11 bases to trimming and J lost 1 base, with 14 bases between them. Written as DNA, the CDR3 is TGTGCCGTGAGTGGCACTTCGAACACTGAAGCTTTCTTT. Its protein product is CAVSGTSNTEAFF.

This clonotype was detected ten times or more. The V and J genes are TRBV2 and TRBJ2-2, with 11 bases aligning to TRBD1. CDR3 length equals 15 residues. Germline loops: CDR1 SNHLY, CDR2 FYNNEI. V lost 6 bases, J lost 6 bases, and 6 bases stayed unmatched. The CDR3 coding sequence is TGTGCCAGCAGAGGGGGACAGGGGGTCTCCGGGGAGCTGTTTTTT. Protein: CASRGGQGVSGELFF.

At least ten counts were recorded for this clonotype. The rearrangement joins TRBV27 to TRBJ2-1, with D possibly being TRBD1 or TRBD2 (5 bases each). Trimming removed 4 bases at V and 5 bases at J, with 9 bases between. CDR1 and CDR2 from the germline V gene are MNHEY and SMNVEV (reference sequence). There are 13 residues in the CDR3. The CDR3 DNA follows: TGTGCCAGCAGTTCGGGGCTCGACAATGAGCAGTTCTTC. Translated: CASSSGLDNEQFF.

This clonotype came up a few times. V gene TRBV9 combines with J gene TRBJ2-7; TRBD1 matches at 7 bases. This CDR3 spans 15 amino acids. Trimming cost V 2 bases and J 0 bases; bases outside gene matches: 5. The germline V gene has CDR1 SGDLS and CDR2 YYNGEE. CDR3: CASSVGDSSSYEQYF. The CDR3 DNA sequence: TGTGCCAGCAGCGTTGGGGACAGTAGCTCCTACGAGCAGTACTTC.

This clonotype was observed many times. V is TRBV2 and J is TRBJ1-2, with D unresolved. Trimming took off 1 base at V and 4 bases at J, with 4 bases between the two ends. CDR1 is SNHLY and CDR2 is FYNNEI in the germline V gene. The CDR3 consists of 12 residues. CDR3 loop: CASSEGPYGYTF. CDR3 nucleotides: TGTGCCAGCAGTGAAGGCCCCTATGGCTACACCTTC.

This clonotype was seen at least ten times. The chain is built from TRBV30 and TRBJ1-2, with no clear D. This CDR3 region has 10 residues. V dropped 0 bases and J dropped 8 bases, with 4 bases sitting between them. Looked up from germline, CDR1 is GTSNPN and CDR2 is SVGIG (reference sequence). The CDR3 sequence is CAWSVTGYTF. The CDR3 DNA follows: TGTGCCTGGAGTGTCACCGGCTACACCTTC.

This clonotype was recorded at least ten times. The chain carries TRBV12-3 or TRBV12-4 and TRBJ1-1; TRBD1 is a possible D gene (6 bases). The CDR3 covers 14 residues. Trimming took 5 bases from V and 0 from J, leaving 10 bases between them. The CDR3 nucleotides read TGTGCCAGCAGTATAGGACAGATGAACACTGAAGCTTTCTTT. Protein: CASSIGQMNTEAFF.

This clonotype appeared many times. The CDR3 region has the DNA TGTGCCAGCAGCCAAGGGTACACCGGGGAGCTGTTTTTT. Protein product: CASSQGYTGELFF. V gene TRBV3-1 combines with J gene TRBJ2-2; D uncertain. V lost 1 base to trimming and J lost 3 bases, with 3 bases between them. Germline CDR1 LGHDT, CDR2 YNNKEL (reference sequence). The CDR3 length is 13 residues.

The CDR3 region is CASSAKWVGSEAFF. The CDR3, as DNA: TGTGCCAGCAGTGCCAAATGGGTAGGGTCTGAAGCTTTCTTT. V gene TRBV6-1 combines with J gene TRBJ1-1; D gene uncertain. CDR1 is MNHNS, CDR2 SASEGT, per germline. Trimming took 4 bases from V and 6 from J, leaving 15 bases between them. The CDR3 totals 14 residues.

This clonotype was recorded many times. V is TRBV15 and J is TRBJ1-1; D is unresolved. CDR1 is LNHNV and CDR2 is YYDKDF in the germline V gene (reference sequence). Trimming pared 0 bases from V and 3 bases from J, leaving 5 bases between. This CDR3 has 13 residues. This CDR3 is CATSRDSDTEAFF. The CDR3 bases are TGTGCCACCAGCAGAGATTCAGACACTGAAGCTTTCTTT.

This clonotype was seen at least ten times. J is TRBJ2-1 and V is TRBV10-3, with D possibly TRBD2 on 6 matching bases. The CDR3 runs to 17 residues. Looked up from germline, CDR1 is ENHRY and CDR2 is SYGVKD. Trimming took 7 bases from V and 0 from J, leaving 19 bases between them. CDR3 residues: CAIKTETWGDSYNEQFF. The CDR3 DNA follows: TGTGCCATCAAGACGGAAACATGGGGGGACTCCTACAATGAGCAGTTCTTC.

This clonotype was found a few times. V usage is TRBV13 and J usage is TRBJ2-3; the D gene is possibly TRBD2 (8 bases). V lost 5 bases and J 5 bases, leaving 23 bases between the germline ends. The CDR3 extends over 17 amino acids. From germline, CDR1 is PRHDT and CDR2 FYEKMQ (reference sequence). CDR3 region: CASSPRQRGQGEDTQYF. The DNA of the CDR3 is TGTGCCAGCAGCCCGAGGCAGCGGGGGCAGGGGGAAGATACGCAGTATTTT.

This chain links TRBV7-3 with TRBJ1-1; 7 nucleotides align to TRBD1. This CDR3 is 14 amino acids long. After removal of 5 bases from V and 5 bases from J, the junction contained 8 bases not matched to a gene. Germline V CDR1 and CDR2: SGHTA, FQGTGA. The DNA of the CDR3 is TGTGCCAGCAGCGCGGGACAGAACCCTACTGAAGCTTTCTTT. The encoded protein is CASSAGQNPTEAFF.